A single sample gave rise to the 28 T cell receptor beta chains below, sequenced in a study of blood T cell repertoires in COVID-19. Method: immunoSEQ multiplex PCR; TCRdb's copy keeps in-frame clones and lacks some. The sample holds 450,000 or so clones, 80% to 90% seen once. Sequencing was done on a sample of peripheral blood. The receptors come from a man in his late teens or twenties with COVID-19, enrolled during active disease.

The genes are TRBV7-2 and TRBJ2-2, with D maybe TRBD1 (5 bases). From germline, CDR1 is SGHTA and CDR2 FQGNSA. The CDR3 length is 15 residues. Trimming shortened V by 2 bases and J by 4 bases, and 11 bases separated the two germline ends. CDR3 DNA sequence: TGTGCCAGCAGCTTAAGGGGTTCGGGCACCGGGGAGCTGTTTTTT. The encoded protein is CASSLRGSGTGELFF.

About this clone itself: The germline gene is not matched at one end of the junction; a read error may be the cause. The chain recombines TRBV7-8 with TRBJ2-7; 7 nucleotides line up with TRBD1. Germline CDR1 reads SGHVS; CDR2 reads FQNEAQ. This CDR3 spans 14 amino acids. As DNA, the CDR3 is TGTGCCCGCAGCGGATGGGACAGTTACTACGAGCAGTACTTC. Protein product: CARSGWDSYYEQYF.

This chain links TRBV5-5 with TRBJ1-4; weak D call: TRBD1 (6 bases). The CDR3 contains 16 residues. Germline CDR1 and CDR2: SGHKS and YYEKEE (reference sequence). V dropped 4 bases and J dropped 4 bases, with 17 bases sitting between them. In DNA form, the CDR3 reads TGTGCCAGCAGCCCTCAGTCGGGACACAATAATGAAAAACTGTTTTTT. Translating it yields CASSPQSGHNNEKLFF.

This chain's CDR3 is CASSAGGPRTDTQYF. The DNA of the CDR3 is TGTGCCAGCAGCGCGGGGGGGCCCCGCACAGATACGCAGTATTTT. V usage is TRBV2 and J usage is TRBJ2-3, with 9 bases matching TRBD2. Germline values: CDR1 SNHLY, CDR2 FYNNEI. The junction had 5 bases not matched to a gene; V was cut back by 6 bases and J by 1 base. The CDR3 is made up of 15 amino acids.

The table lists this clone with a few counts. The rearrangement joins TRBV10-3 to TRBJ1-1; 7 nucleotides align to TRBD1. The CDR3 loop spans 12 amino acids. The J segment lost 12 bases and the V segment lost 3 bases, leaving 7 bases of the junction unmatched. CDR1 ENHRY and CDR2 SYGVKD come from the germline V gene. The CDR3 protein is CAISESDRVPFF. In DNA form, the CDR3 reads TGTGCCATCAGTGAATCCGACAGGGTACCTTTCTTT.

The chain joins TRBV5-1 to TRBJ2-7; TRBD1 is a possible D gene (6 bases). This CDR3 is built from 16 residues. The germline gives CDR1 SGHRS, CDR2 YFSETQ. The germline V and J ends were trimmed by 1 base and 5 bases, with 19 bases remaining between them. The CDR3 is CASSLQQNREVDEQYF. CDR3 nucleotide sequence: TGCGCCAGCAGCTTGCAGCAGAACAGGGAAGTCGACGAGCAGTACTTC.

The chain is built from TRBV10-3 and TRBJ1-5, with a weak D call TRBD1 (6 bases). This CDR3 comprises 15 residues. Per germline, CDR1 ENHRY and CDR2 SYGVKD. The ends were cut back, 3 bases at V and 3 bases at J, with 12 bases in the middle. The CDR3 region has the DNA TGTGCCATCAGTGACCAGGACAGACCCAATCAGCCCCAGCATTTT. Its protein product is CAISDQDRPNQPQHF.

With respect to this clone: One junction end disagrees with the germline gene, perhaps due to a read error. CDR3: CSASLDRAYRYTF. CDR3 coding DNA: TGCAGTGCTAGTTTGGACAGGGCCTATCGCTACACCTTC. The rearrangement joins TRBV20-1 to TRBJ1-2, with 8 bases aligning to TRBD1. This CDR3 has 13 residues. Germline V gives CDR1 DFQATT, CDR2 SNEGSKA (reference sequence).

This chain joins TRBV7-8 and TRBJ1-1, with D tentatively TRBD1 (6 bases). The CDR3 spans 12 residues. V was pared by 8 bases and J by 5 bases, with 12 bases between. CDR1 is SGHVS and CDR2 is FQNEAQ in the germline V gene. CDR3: CASARRGTEAFF. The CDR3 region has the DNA TGTGCCAGCGCCCGTAGGGGGACTGAAGCTTTCTTT. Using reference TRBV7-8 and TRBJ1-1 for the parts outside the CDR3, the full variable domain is GAGVSQSPRYKVAKRGQDVALRCDPISGHVSLFWYQQALGQGPEFLTYFQNEAQLDKSGLPSDRFFAERPEGSVSTLKIQRTQQEDSAVYLCASARRGTEAFFGQGTRLTVV.

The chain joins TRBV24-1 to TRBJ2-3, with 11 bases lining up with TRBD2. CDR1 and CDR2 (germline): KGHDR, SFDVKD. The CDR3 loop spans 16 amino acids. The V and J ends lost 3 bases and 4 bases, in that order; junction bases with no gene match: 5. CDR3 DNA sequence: TGTGCCACCAGTGATCCCTTAGCGGGAGGGCCAGATACGCAGTATTTT. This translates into CATSDPLAGGPDTQYF.

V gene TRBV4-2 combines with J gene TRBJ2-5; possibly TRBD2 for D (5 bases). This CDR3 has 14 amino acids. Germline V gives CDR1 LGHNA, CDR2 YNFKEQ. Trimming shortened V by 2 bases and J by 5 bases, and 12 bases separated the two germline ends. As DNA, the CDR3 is TGTGCCAGCAGCCAAAACCGGGATGGGGAGACCCAGTACTTC. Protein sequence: CASSQNRDGETQYF.

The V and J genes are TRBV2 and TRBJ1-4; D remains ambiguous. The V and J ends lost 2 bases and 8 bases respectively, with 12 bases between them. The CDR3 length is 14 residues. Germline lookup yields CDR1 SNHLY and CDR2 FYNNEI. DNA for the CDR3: TGTGCCAGCAGTGAAATCTCGTCTCAGGAAAAACTGTTTTTT. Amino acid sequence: CASSEISSQEKLFF.

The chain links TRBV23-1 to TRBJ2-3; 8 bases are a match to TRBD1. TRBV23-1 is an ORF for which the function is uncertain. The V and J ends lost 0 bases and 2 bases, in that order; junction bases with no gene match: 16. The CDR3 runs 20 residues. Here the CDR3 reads CASSQSGRGRKGHLTDTQYF. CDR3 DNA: TGCGCCAGCAGTCAATCTGGCAGGGGGCGGAAGGGCCATCTCACAGATACGCAGTATTTT.

CDR3 sequence: CAWSTPSRAGGPRQETQYF. The CDR3 nucleotides read TGTGCCTGGAGTACCCCCTCCCGAGCGGGAGGGCCTCGGCAAGAGACCCAGTACTTC. This chain joins TRBV30 and TRBJ2-5, with 10 bases lining up with TRBD2. The CDR3 runs to 19 residues. Trimming took 2 bases from V and 2 from J; bases not matched to a gene: 17. The germline CDR1 and CDR2 sequences are GTSNPN and SVGIG (reference sequence).

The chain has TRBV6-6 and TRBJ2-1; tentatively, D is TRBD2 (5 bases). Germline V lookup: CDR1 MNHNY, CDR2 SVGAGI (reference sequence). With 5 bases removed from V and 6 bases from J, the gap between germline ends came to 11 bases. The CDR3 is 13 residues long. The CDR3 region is CASSPLGSNEQFF. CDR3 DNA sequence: TGTGCCAGCAGTCCCCTAGGGAGCAATGAGCAGTTCTTC.

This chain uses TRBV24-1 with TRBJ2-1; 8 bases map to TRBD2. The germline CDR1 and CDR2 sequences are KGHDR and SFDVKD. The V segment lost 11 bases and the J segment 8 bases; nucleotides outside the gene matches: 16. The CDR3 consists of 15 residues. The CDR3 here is CAKRTGTSRWDEQFF. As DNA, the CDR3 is TGTGCCAAAAGGACCGGGACTAGTCGATGGGATGAGCAGTTCTTC.

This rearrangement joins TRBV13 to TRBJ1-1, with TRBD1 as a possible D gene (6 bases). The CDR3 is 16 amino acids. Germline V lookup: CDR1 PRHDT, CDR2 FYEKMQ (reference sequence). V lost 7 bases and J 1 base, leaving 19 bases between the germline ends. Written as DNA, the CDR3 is TGTGCCAGCATCCTAGGCGGGGGGCGAAGGAACACTGAAGCTTTCTTT. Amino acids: CASILGGGRRNTEAFF.

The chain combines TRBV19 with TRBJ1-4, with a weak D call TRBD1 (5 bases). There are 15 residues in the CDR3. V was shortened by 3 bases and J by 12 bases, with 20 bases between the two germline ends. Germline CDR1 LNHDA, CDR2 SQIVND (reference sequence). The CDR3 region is CASSMEGYGKGELFF. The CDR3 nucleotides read TGTGCCAGTAGTATGGAGGGGTACGGAAAAGGGGAACTGTTTTTT.

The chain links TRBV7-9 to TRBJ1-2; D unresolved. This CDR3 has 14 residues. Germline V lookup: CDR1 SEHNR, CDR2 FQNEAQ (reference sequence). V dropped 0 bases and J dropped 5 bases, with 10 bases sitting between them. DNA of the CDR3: TGTGCCAGCAGCTTAGCGACCGGGGAATATGGCTACACCTTC. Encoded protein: CASSLATGEYGYTF.

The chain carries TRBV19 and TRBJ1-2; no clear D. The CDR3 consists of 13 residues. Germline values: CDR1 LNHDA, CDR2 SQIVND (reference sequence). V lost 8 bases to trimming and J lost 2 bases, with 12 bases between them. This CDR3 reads CASRRTGNYGYTF. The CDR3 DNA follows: TGTGCCAGTCGAAGAACGGGGAACTATGGCTACACCTTC.

The DNA of the CDR3 is TGTGCCAGCAGACGACAGGGGGAAGAGACCCAGTACTTC. As protein: CASRRQGEETQYF. This chain connects TRBV11-2 to TRBJ2-5, with TRBD1 matching 9 bases. The CDR3 runs to 13 residues. Per the germline V gene, CDR1 is SGHAT and CDR2 is FQNNGV. V shed 6 bases and J 3 bases; nucleotides not matched to a gene: 2.

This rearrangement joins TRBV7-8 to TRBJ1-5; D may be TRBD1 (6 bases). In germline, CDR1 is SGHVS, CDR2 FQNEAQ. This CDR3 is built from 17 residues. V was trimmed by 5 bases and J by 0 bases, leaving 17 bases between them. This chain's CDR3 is CASSTPGTSDSNQPQHF. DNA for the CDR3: TGTGCCAGCAGCACCCCCGGGACATCAGATAGCAATCAGCCCCAGCATTTT. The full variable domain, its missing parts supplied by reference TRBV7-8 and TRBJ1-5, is GAGVSQSPRYKVAKRGQDVALRCDPISGHVSLFWYQQALGQGPEFLTYFQNEAQLDKSGLPSDRFFAERPEGSVSTLKIQRTQQEDSAVYLCASSTPGTSDSNQPQHFGDGTRLSIL.

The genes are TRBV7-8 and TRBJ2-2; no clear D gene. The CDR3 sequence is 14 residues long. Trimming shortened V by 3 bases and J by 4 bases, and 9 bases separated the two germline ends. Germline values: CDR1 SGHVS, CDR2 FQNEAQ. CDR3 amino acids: CASSFRRGTGELFF. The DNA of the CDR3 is TGTGCCAGCAGCTTCAGGCGTGGCACCGGGGAGCTGTTTTTT.

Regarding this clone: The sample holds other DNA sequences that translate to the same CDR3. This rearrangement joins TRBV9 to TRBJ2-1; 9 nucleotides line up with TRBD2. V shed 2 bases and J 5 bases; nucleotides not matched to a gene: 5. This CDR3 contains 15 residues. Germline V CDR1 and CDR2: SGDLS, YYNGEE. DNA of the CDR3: TGTGCCAGCAGCGTCGGGGGACTAGCTAACAATGAGCAGTTCTTC. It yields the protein CASSVGGLANNEQFF.

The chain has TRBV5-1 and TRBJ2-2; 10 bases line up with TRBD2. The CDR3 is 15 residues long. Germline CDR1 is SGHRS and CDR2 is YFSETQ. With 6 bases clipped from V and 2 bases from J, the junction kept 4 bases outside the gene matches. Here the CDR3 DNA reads TGCGCCAGCATGGAGCGGGGGGGTAACACCGGGGAGCTGTTTTTT. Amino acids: CASMERGGNTGELFF.

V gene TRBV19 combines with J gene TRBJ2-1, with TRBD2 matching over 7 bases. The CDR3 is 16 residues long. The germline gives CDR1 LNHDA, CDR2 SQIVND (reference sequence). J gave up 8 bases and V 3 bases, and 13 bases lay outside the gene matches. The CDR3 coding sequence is TGTGCCAGTAGTATCTCTCCTAGCGGCGGTAGGCATGAGCAGTTCTTC. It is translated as CASSISPSGGRHEQFF.

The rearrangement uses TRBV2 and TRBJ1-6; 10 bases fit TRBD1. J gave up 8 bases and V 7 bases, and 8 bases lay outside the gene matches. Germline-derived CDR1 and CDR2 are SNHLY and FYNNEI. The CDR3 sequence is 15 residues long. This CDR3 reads CASKRQGARDSPLHF. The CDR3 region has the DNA TGTGCCAGCAAACGACAGGGGGCTCGTGATTCACCCCTCCACTTT.

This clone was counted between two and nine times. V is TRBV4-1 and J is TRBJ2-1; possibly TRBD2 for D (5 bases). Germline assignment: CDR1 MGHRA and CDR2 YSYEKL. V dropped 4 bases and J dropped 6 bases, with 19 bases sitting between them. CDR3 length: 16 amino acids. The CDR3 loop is CASSPHEVGVGNEQFF. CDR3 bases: TGCGCCAGCAGCCCCCACGAGGTGGGAGTGGGCAATGAGCAGTTCTTC.